The present entry profiles one T cell receptor (beta chain) with its context. CDR1 is SGHNT, CDR2 YYREEE, per germline (reference sequence). V gave up 0 bases and J gave up 6 bases, with 7 bases separating them. The length of the CDR3 is 12 residues. This specimen belongs to a study of OX40 agonist ivuxolimab in advanced cancers. As for the study in general: Patients received the agonistic anti-OX40 (CD134) antibody ivuxolimab. Treatment received earlier with anti-PD-1, anti-PD-L1 or anti-CTLA-4 agents was allowed, and 40% had some.

Some clones are missing from TCRdb's copy, which holds only in-frame ones; the method was immunoSEQ multiplex PCR. The table shows 55,000 to 70,000 clones, with around 86% occurring only once. The receptor was derived from an adult with an advanced solid tumor such as melanoma, head and neck, liver or kidney cancer. Sequenced here: CD4+ or CD8+ T cells sorted from blood, sampled in a trial of the OX40 agonist ivuxolimab. The chain has TRBV5-4 and TRBJ2-7; D is undetermined. The CDR3 is CASSLVETEQYF. Written as DNA, the CDR3 is TGTGCCAGCAGCTTGGTAGAAACCGAGCAGTACTTC.